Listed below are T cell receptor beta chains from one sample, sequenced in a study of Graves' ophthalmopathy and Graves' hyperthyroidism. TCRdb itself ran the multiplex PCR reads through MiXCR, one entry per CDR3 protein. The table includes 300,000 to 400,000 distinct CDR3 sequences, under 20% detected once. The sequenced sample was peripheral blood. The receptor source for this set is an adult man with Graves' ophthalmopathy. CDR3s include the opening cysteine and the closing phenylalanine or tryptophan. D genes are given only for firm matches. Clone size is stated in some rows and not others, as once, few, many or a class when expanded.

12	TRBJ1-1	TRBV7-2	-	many	TGTGCCAGCAAGAGACTGAACACTGAAGCTTTCTTT	CASKRLNTEAFF
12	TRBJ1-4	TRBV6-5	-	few	TGTGCCAGCAGTTCTCGCCGCGGACAACTGTTTTTT	CASSSRRGQLFF
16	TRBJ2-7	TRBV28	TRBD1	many	TGTGCCAGCAGAAGTTCCGGACAGGGCCACTCCTACGAGCAGTACTTC	CASRSSGQGHSYEQYF
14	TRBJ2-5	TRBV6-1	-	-	TGTGCCAGCAGCCCCATCGGGAACGGTGAGACCCAGTACTTC	CASSPIGNGETQYF
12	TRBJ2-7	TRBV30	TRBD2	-	TGTGCCTGGAGTGTGGGGGGGAACGAGCAGTACTTC	CAWSVGGNEQYF
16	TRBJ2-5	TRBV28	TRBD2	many	TGTGCCAGCAGTTCAGGGACTAGCGGGAGGAGGGAGACCCAGTACTTC	CASSSGTSGRRETQYF
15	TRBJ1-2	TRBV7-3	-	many	TGTGCCAGCAGCTTAGGGGGGGGCTCTAACTATGGCTACACCTTC	CASSLGGGSNYGYTF
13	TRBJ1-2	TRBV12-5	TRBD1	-	TGTGCTAGTGGCCTGGACAGGAACTATGGCTACACCTTC	CASGLDRNYGYTF
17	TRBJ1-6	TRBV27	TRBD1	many	TGTGCCAGCAGTTTAGAAGCTGCGGGGACAGGGTATTCACCCCTCCACTTT	CASSLEAAGTGYSPLHF
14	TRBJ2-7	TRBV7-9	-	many	TGTGCCTATGAGGATCCCGGGGCCAGCTACGAGCAGTACTTC	CAYEDPGASYEQYF
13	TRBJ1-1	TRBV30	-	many	TGTGCCTGGAGCAGGGAGAGAAACACTGAAGCTTTCTTT	CAWSRERNTEAFF
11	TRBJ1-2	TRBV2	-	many	TGTGCCGGAGGAGATTACTATGGCTACACCTTC	CAGGDYYGYTF
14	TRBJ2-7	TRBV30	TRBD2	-	TGTGCCTGCTCTGCTCCCGGGACTAGCGTTTTGGAGTACTTC	CACSAPGTSVLEYF
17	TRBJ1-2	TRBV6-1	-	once	TGTGCCAGCAGCTCCCCAGCGGGGGGACTAACTAACTATGGCTACACCTTC	CASSSPAGGLTNYGYTF
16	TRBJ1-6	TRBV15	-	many	TGTGCCACCAGCAGAGATAAGGCCAGGGCCAATTCACCCCTCCACTTT	CATSRDKARANSPLHF
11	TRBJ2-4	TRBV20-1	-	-	TGCAGTGCTCCAGGGGGGTCCCTTCAGTACTTC	CSAPGGSLQYF
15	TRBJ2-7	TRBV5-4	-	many	TGTGCCAGCAGCTTGTCGTCAGGGGATACCTACGAGCAGTACTTC	CASSLSSGDTYEQYF
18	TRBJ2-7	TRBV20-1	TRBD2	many	TGCAGTGCTAGAGATAGCGGGACTAGCGACCTAATACGGGGCGAGCAGTACTTC	CSARDSGTSDLIRGEQYF